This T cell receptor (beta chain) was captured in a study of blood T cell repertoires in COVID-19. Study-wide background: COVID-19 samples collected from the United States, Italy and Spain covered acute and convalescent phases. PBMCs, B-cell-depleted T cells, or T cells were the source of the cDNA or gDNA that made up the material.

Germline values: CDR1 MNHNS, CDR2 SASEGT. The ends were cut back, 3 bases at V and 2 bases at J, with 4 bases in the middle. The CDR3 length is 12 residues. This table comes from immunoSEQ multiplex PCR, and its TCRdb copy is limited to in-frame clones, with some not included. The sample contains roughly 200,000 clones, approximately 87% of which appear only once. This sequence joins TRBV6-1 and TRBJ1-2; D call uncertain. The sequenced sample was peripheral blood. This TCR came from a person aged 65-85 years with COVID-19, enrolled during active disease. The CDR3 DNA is TGTGCCAGCAGTGAGCAGAACTATGGCTACACCTTC. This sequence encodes CASSEQNYGYTF.